This T cell receptor beta chain was profiled in a study of shared clonotypes between healthy human individuals. Sequencing used immunoSEQ multiplex PCR; TCRdb keeps in-frame clones, though not all of them. The sample includes a few million clones, approximately 94% of them seen just once. A CD45RA+ naive subset and a CD45RA-negative memory subset were split from CD4+ cells. The germline V gene has CDR1 LGHNA and CDR2 YSLEER. V shed 4 bases and J 9 bases; nucleotides not matched to a gene: 14. This CDR3 is 17 amino acids long. The chain carries TRBV4-3 and TRBJ2-1; 11 bases agree with TRBD2. The sequenced sample was naive CD4+ T cells sorted from blood. Specified subset: CD45RA+ positively selected. This receptor was identified in a man younger than 30 in good health. The DNA of the CDR3 is TGCGCCAGCAGCCGCGAGGGAGGTAGCGGGAGGGCCGGTGAGCAGTTCTTC. Its protein product is CASSREGGSGRAGEQFF.